This is a list of T cell receptor beta chains from one sample in a study of breast tumors, draining lymph nodes, adjacent tissues. TCRdb reanalysed the multiplex PCR reads using MiXCR and keeps one entry per CDR3 protein. The sample has around 14,000 distinct CDR3 sequences, about three fifths seen once. Input material: tumor-adjacent breast tissue. These receptors were obtained from a female donor with breast cancer. Some clones in this sample may be carry-over from other donors' samples. Both conserved end residues are part of each CDR3. D genes are given only for firm matches. Clone size is given for some rows only: seen once, a few or many times, or a class if the clone is expanded.

>15|TRBV4-1|TRBJ1-2|NA|NA
TGCGCCAGCAGCCAAGCTCCCGGGATCGACTATGGCTACACCTTC
CASSQAPGIDYGYTF
>14|TRBV6-1|TRBJ2-7|NA|NA
TGTGCCAGCAGTGAAAGGGGAGAGTCCTACGAGCAGTACTTC
CASSERGESYEQYF
>15|TRBV2|TRBJ1-4|NA|many
TGTGCCAGCAGTGAAGGGGCAGGGCAAAGGGAAAAACTGTTTTTT
CASSEGAGQREKLFF
>14|TRBV25-1|TRBJ2-7|TRBD2|once
TGTGCCAGCAGTAAAGGGACTAGCTCCTCTCAGCAGTACTTC
CASSKGTSSSQQYF
>14|TRBV20-1|TRBJ1-2|NA|medium-sized
TGCAGTGCTAGAGATCGGGCGGACAACTATGGCTACACCTTC
CSARDRADNYGYTF
>18|TRBV5-6|TRBJ2-7|NA|NA
NA
CASSFYICSVLLSYEQYF
>13|TRBV7-2|TRBJ1-5|NA|NA
TGTGCCAGCAACTTATCGAACAATCAGCCCCAGCATTTT
CASNLSNNQPQHF
>18|TRBV7-8|TRBJ2-3|NA|NA
TGTGCCAGCAGCCTCTCCTTCCGCACTGGTACTGTCACACATGCGCAGTATTTT
CASSLSFRTGTVTHAQYF
>13|TRBV25-1|TRBJ1-2|TRBD1|NA
TGTGCCAGCAGTGAAGGGGACAGCCATGGCTACACCTTC
CASSEGDSHGYTF
>15|TRBV20-1|TRBJ1-5|NA|many
TGCAGTGCTAGGGGGGGGCAGGGTCGCAATCAGCCCCAGCATTTT
CSARGGQGRNQPQHF
>11|TRBV12-3/TRBV12-4|TRBJ1-4|NA|NA
TGTGCCAGCAGTGACAGTGAAAAACTGTTTTTT
CASSDSEKLFF
>15|TRBV5-5|TRBJ2-5|NA|many
TGTGCCAGCAGCTTGGTTACAGGTTCACAAGAGACCCAGTACTTC
CASSLVTGSQETQYF
>15|TRBV5-1|TRBJ1-6|TRBD1|NA
TGCGCCAGCAGCTTAGGACAGGGGGCTTACCCCCCCCTCCACTTT
CASSLGQGAYPPLHF
>12|TRBV13|TRBJ1-6|NA|NA
TGTGCCAGCAGCTTAGGTCGATCACCCCTCCACTTT
CASSLGRSPLHF
>9|TRBV2|TRBJ1-6|NA|once
TGTGCCAGCGACCCACCCCTCCACTTT
CASDPPLHF
>16|TRBV19|TRBJ1-2|TRBD1|many
TGTGCCAGTAGCACGAGCAGGGGGAGAGGGAACTATGGCTACACCTTC
CASSTSRGRGNYGYTF
>14|TRBV9|TRBJ2-3|NA|NA
TGTGCCAGCAGCGTAGGGGGACCAACAGATACGCAGTATTTT
CASSVGGPTDTQYF
>16|TRBV9|TRBJ2-3|TRBD1|once
TGTGCCAGCAGCGTAGGTTGGCAGGGGGCAGTAGATACGCAGTATTTT
CASSVGWQGAVDTQYF
>17|TRBV7-2|TRBJ2-6|NA|NA
TGTGCCAGCAGCCCCTTTGACAGACCTTCTGGGGCCAACGTCCTGACTTTC
CASSPFDRPSGANVLTF
>14|TRBV24-1|TRBJ1-2|NA|NA
TGTGCCACCAGTGATTGGCCAGGTCGGGGTGGCTACACCTTC
CATSDWPGRGGYTF
>15|TRBV15|TRBJ1-3|NA|NA
TGTGCCACCCGGGATAGCATCTTCTCTGGAAACACCATATATTTT
CATRDSIFSGNTIYF
>14|TRBV7-2|TRBJ2-1|TRBD2|NA
TGTGCCAGCAGTCTACTAGCGGGAGGGCTTGAGCAGTTCTTC
CASSLLAGGLEQFF
>14|TRBV9|TRBJ2-7|NA|NA
TGCGCCAGCAGCCAAGGGGCTGGCAGGGCGCGGCAGTACTTC
CASSQGAGRARQYF
>14|TRBV4-3|TRBJ1-6|NA|NA
TGCGCCAGCAGCCAAGAGTTTGCGGGATCACCCCTCCACTTT
CASSQEFAGSPLHF
>16|TRBV20-1|TRBJ2-3|TRBD1|once
TGCAGTGCTAGTCCTTTCGACAGGGGGGAAACAGATACGCAGTATTTT
CSASPFDRGETDTQYF
>17|TRBV5-6|TRBJ2-3|NA|NA
TGTGCCAGCAGCGAAGGGCAGGCGGTCAGGGGAGCAGATACGCAGTATTTT
CASSEGQAVRGADTQYF
>15|TRBV12-3/TRBV12-4|TRBJ1-2|NA|NA
TGTGCCATCAGTGGGTCCCCCTTCGCCCTGAATGGCTACACCTTC
CAISGSPFALNGYTF
>15|TRBV7-8|TRBJ1-2|NA|few
TGTGCCAGCAGCTCACGTGGGGGGAGGAACGATGGCTACACCTTC
CASSSRGGRNDGYTF
>17|TRBV24-1|TRBJ2-5|NA|NA
TGTGCCACCAGTGATCAGGGGGAGGGAATCGGCCAAGAGACCCAGTACTTC
CATSDQGEGIGQETQYF
>15|TRBV4-1|TRBJ2-5|NA|medium-sized
TGCGCCAGCAGCCAAGCGGCAGGGTCAATGGAGACCCAGTACTTC
CASSQAAGSMETQYF
>13|TRBV25-1|TRBJ2-1|NA|many
TGTGCCAGCCAGAAGGGGGGCTACAATGAGCAGTTCTTC
CASQKGGYNEQFF
>14|TRBV19|TRBJ1-2|NA|NA
TGTGCCAGTAGCACCCGAATAGGGACTGGTGGCTACACCTTC
CASSTRIGTGGYTF